This entry concerns a single T cell receptor (beta chain). The data stem from a study of blood T cell repertoires in COVID-19. Germline V gene sequence: CDR1 SGHTA, CDR2 FQGTGA. J gave up 1 base and V 0 bases, and 5 bases lay outside the gene matches. The CDR3 consists of 17 residues. Measured with immunoSEQ multiplex PCR; TCRdb has only the in-frame clones, and not every one. The sample holds around 150,000 clones, about 83% seen once. Sequencing was carried out using peripheral blood. The TCR comes from a woman between 40 and 55 years old with acute or convalescent COVID-19. V usage is TRBV7-3 and J usage is TRBJ2-3; 9 nucleotides line up with TRBD2. In nucleotides, the CDR3 is TGTGCCAGCAGCTTAACTCCGGCTAGCGGGGGCACAGATACGCAGTATTTT. This translates into CASSLTPASGGTDTQYF.